This T cell receptor (beta chain) was sequenced in a study of T-cell reconstitution after alpha-beta-depleted transplantation in children listed by TCRdb under 2016. About the investigation overall: T-cell immune reconstitution after TCRalphabeta/CD19-depleted allogeneic hematopoietic cell transplantation in children was quantitatively tracked in the study by means of TCR repertoire profiling.

This clonotype has just a few counts. Its antigen has not been determined. No much larger clone is present one base from it, and per-base qualities are unavailable. The protocol used for the library was PCR. Instrument used: Illumina HiSeq 2500. Molecular barcoding was employed in the preparation of TCR libraries, with unique molecular identifiers being used to normalize TCRbeta repertoire quantification. TCRdb reworked the public reads: Q25 trimming with fastp, MiXCR clone assembly, productive beta chains retained. For every CDR3 protein sequence, its rows merge into one entry that carries the most common genes and DNA. This sample is represented by some 550,000 distinct CDR3 sequences; about a sixth of them were singletons. Around 3.3% of the sample belongs to the ten largest clones. The germline V and J ends show losses of 4 bases and 1 base respectively, and no gene match explains 12 bases of the junction. In the germline V gene, CDR1 corresponds to SGHRS and CDR2 to YFSETQ. The CDR3 spans 17 residues, from the cysteine through the phenylalanine. CDR3 DNA only is kept here, 51 bases in frame from base 1.

The V and J segments used are TRBV5-1 and TRBJ1-1, and 8 junction bases match TRBD1. The source material was PBMCs from the stem cell graft donor, sampled from the stem cell graft. The receptor comes from a human donor who donated a stem cell graft to a child with acute lymphoblastic leukemia. The DNA reads as follows: TGCGCCAGCAGCCCAGGGGGCCAGAGGTCCGCGAACACTGAAGCTTTCTTT. The encoded protein is CASSPGGQRSANTEAFF.